This T cell receptor (beta chain) was captured by sequencing in a study of cytomegalovirus exposure and HLA in healthy donors. Study-wide points: The listing of 150 to 200 TCR beta chains classed them as cytomegalovirus-associated.

Concerning this clone: Its cognate antigen is unknown.

PCR used 60 Vbeta primers and 13 Jbeta primers. The method was immunoSEQ multiplex PCR; TCRdb's version includes in-frame clones alone and lacks a portion of them. The profile shows 90,000 or so clones, 80% of them singletons. This CDR3 is 14 amino acids long. CDR1 and CDR2 from the germline V gene are SNHLY and FYNNEI. Germline trimming cut 9 bases from V and 2 bases from J; bases unmatched to any gene: 7. Sequencing was done on a sample of PBMCs. The clonotype originates from a man aged 50-60 years in good health and CMV-seropositive. V usage is TRBV2 and J usage is TRBJ1-5, with TRBD1 matching 7 bases. DNA of the CDR3: TGTGCCAGTACCTCCGGGACAGGCAATCAGCCCCAGCATTTT. Its translation: CASTSGTGNQPQHF.